Presented here are 13 T cell receptor beta chains from one specimen sequenced in a study of cytomegalovirus exposure and HLA in healthy donors. PCR primers comprised 60 Vbeta and 13 Jbeta primers. The protocol was immunoSEQ multiplex PCR, while the TCRdb copy is restricted to in-frame clones and leaves out a portion. The data contain 130,000 or so clones, 82% of them singletons. Sequenced material: PBMCs. The receptors were sampled from a man aged 18 to 30 in good health and CMV-seropositive.

CDR3 nucleotides: TGCAGCGTTGAAGAACAGGGTGGGGAAAAACTGTTTTTT. Translating it yields CSVEEQGGEKLFF. V is TRBV29-1 and J is TRBJ1-4; a possible D gene is TRBD1 (6 bases). Germline assignment: CDR1 SQVTM and CDR2 ANQGSEA. The CDR3 runs to 13 residues. Trimming took 0 bases from V and 8 from J, leaving 10 bases between them.

This chain links TRBV6-5 with TRBJ2-7, with a weak D call TRBD1 (6 bases). The CDR3 length is 14 residues. Trimming stripped 6 bases from V and 0 bases from J, with 12 bases between. Germline CDR1 reads MNHEY; CDR2 reads SVGAGI. The chain's CDR3 is CASRSSDSSYEQYF. CDR3 nucleotides: TGTGCCAGCAGGTCCTCGGACAGCTCCTACGAGCAGTACTTC.

The V gene is TRBV27, the J gene TRBJ2-7; 9 nucleotides agree with TRBD2. This CDR3 spans 15 amino acids. The V and J ends lost 1 base and 2 bases, in that order; junction bases with no gene match: 3. CDR1 is MNHEY and CDR2 is SMNVEV in the germline V gene (reference sequence). The CDR3 bases are TGTGCCAGCAGTTTATATCCTAGCGGGACCTACGAGCAGTACTTC. This sequence encodes CASSLYPSGTYEQYF.

V is TRBV18 and J is TRBJ2-7; maybe TRBD2 (6 bases). The CDR3 length is 15 residues. CDR1 is KGHSH, CDR2 LQKENI, per germline. Trimming removed 4 bases from V and 5 bases from J, with 18 bases in between. The CDR3 DNA sequence: TGTGCCAGCTCACGGGGTGTGGGGGGAGGAGACGAGCAGTACTTC. As protein: CASSRGVGGGDEQYF. The full variable domain, in which reference TRBV18 and TRBJ2-7 provide the parts outside the CDR3, is NAGVMQNPRHLVRRRGQEARLRCSPMKGHSHVYWYRQLPEEGLKFMVYLQKENIIDESGMPKERFSAEFPKEGPSILRIQQVVRGDSAAYFCASSRGVGGGDEQYFGPGTRLTVT.

CDR3 nucleotides: TGTGCCAGCAGTCCCCAGGGGCCCCGAGAGACCCAGTACTTC. Residues: CASSPQGPRETQYF. The rearrangement uses TRBV6-5 and TRBJ2-5; tentative D call: TRBD1 (6 bases). CDR1 and CDR2 from the germline V gene are MNHEY and SVGAGI. CDR3 length: 14 residues. V was pared by 5 bases and J by 4 bases, with 14 bases between.

CDR3 in amino acids: CASSRTGGQSGANVLTF. CDR3 DNA: TGCGCCAGCAGCAGGACAGGGGGCCAGTCTGGGGCCAACGTCCTGACTTTC. V and J are TRBV5-1 and TRBJ2-6; 11 positions match TRBD1. This CDR3 has 17 amino acids. Germline CDR1 SGHRS, CDR2 YFSETQ. V gave up 4 bases and J gave up 1 base; unmatched junction bases: 4.

The chain joins TRBV19 to TRBJ2-1, with D possibly matching TRBD2 (6 bases). Trimming removed 7 bases at V and 0 bases at J, with 13 bases between. Germline CDR1 reads LNHDA; CDR2 reads SQIVND (reference sequence). CDR3 length equals 15 residues. The CDR3 spells CASTLAGTSYNEQFF. The CDR3 nucleotides read TGTGCCAGTACCCTGGCGGGAACCTCCTACAATGAGCAGTTCTTC.

The chain has TRBV4-2 and TRBJ2-1; 11 nucleotides line up with TRBD2. After removal of 0 bases from V and 10 bases from J, the junction contained 8 bases not matched to a gene. This CDR3 spans 16 amino acids. Germline V lookup: CDR1 LGHNA, CDR2 YNFKEQ. CDR3 DNA sequence: TGTGCCAGCAGCCAAGATGCGCTAGCGGGAGGATGGGAGCAGTTCTTC. Its protein is CASSQDALAGGWEQFF.

The rearrangement links TRBV7-2 to TRBJ1-3, with unresolved D. This CDR3 comprises 15 residues. In germline, CDR1 is SGHTA, CDR2 FQGNSA. V was pared by 0 bases and J by 3 bases, with 9 bases between. The CDR3 coding sequence is TGTGCCAGCAGCTTAGCGCGGCAAAGTGGAAACACCATATATTTT. Protein product: CASSLARQSGNTIYF.

This clone was observed once. The rearrangement links TRBV5-1 to TRBJ2-5, with 10 bases matching TRBD2. This CDR3 region has 13 residues. Germline CDR1 reads SGHRS; CDR2 reads YFSETQ. V lost 7 bases and J lost 2; bases outside the gene matches: 2. The CDR3 is CASSTSGQETQYF. As DNA, the CDR3 is TGCGCCAGCTCGACTAGCGGGCAAGAGACCCAGTACTTC.

V is TRBV6-4 and J is TRBJ2-1; a possible D gene is TRBD2 (6 bases). Germline CDR1 reads MRHNA; CDR2 reads SNTAGT. Trimming cost V 5 bases and J 2 bases, with 16 bases left between them. This CDR3 region has 16 residues. The CDR3 bases are TGTGCCAGCAGTTTGACAGCGGGTACTACCTACAATGAGCAGTTCTTC. Amino acid sequence: CASSLTAGTTYNEQFF.

The chain carries TRBV29-1 and TRBJ2-7, with 8 bases matching TRBD1. CDR3 length: 14 amino acids. Germline CDR1 and CDR2: SQVTM and ANQGSEA. J lost 6 bases, V lost 4 bases, and 11 bases had no gene match. The CDR3 DNA follows: TGCAGCGTTGGGGGTGACAGGGGATTTTCCGAGCAGTACTTC. Amino acids: CSVGGDRGFSEQYF.

The rearrangement joins TRBV19 to TRBJ2-6, with no clear D. V was cut by 3 bases and J by 6 bases, with 6 bases left in between. Germline CDR1 is LNHDA and CDR2 is SQIVND (reference sequence). The CDR3 is made up of 13 amino acids. The CDR3 DNA is TGTGCCAGTAGTATGTCCCAGGCCAACGTCCTGACTTTC. Encoded protein: CASSMSQANVLTF. Filled out from reference TRBV19 and TRBJ2-6, the complete variable domain reads DGGITQSPKYLFRKEGQNVTLSCEQNLNHDAMYWYRQDPGQGLRLIYYSQIVNDFQKGDIAEGYSVSREKKESFPLTVTSAQKNPTAFYLCASSMSQANVLTFGAGSRLTVL.